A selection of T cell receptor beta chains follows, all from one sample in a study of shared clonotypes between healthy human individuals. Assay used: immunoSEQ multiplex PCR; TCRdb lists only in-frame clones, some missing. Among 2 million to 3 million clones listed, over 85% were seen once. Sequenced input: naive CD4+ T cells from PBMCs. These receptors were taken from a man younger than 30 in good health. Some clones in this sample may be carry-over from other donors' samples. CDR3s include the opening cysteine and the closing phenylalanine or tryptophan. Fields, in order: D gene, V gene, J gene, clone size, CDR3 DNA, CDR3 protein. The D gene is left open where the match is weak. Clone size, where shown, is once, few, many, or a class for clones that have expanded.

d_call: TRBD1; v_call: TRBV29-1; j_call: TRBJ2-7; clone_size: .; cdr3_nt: TGCAGCTTCCGGGACAGAGACTACGAGCAGTACTTC; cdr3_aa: CSFRDRDYEQYF
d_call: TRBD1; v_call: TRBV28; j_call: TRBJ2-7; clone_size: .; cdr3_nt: TGTGCCAGCAGTTTCAGGACAGGGGCCATTCCCTACGAGCAGTACTTC; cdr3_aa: CASSFRTGAIPYEQYF
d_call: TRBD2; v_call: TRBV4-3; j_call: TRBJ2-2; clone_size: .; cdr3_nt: TGCGCCAGCAGCCCCCAGTTGCGGGAGATGAGCGGGGAGCTGTTTTTT; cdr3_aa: CASSPQLREMSGELFF
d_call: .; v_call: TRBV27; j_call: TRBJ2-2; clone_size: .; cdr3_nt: TGTGCCAGCACGCCGACGAACACCGGGGAGCTGTTTTTT; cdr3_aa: CASTPTNTGELFF
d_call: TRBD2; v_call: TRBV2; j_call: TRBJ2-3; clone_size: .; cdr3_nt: TGTGCCAGCAGACTGGCTAGCGGGGATACGCAGTATTTT; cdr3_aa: CASRLASGDTQYF
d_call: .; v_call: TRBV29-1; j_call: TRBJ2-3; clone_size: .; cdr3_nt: TGCAGCGTTGATTATCTAGTTGGAGCCACAGATACGCAGTATTTT; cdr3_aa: CSVDYLVGATDTQYF
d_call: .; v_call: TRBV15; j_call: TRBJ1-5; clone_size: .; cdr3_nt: TGTGCCACCAGCAGAGCCGACTCTACTCGTCGGGCCCAGCATTTT; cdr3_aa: CATSRADSTRRAQHF
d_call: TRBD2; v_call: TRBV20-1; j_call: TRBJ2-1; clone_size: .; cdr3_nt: TGCAGTGGTTCGGTAGCGGGGGACCAGTTCTTC; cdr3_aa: CSGSVAGDQFF
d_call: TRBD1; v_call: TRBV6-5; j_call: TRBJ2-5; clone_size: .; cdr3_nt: TGTGCCAGCACTTCAGGGGGAGAGACCCAGTACTTC; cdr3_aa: CASTSGGETQYF
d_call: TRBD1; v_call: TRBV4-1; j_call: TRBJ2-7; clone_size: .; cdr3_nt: TGCGCCAGCAGCCTAGGGGACAGGGGCTACGAGCAGTACTTC; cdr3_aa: CASSLGDRGYEQYF
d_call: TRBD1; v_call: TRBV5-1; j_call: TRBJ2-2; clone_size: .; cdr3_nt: TGCGCCAGCAGCTTTGGGACAGCGAACACCGGGGAGCTGTTTTTT; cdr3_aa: CASSFGTANTGELFF
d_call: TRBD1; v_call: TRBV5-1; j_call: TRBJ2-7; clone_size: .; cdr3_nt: TGCGCCAGCAGCAGAGACCCACAGGGGATTTGGGACGAGCAGTACTTC; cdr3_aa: CASSRDPQGIWDEQYF
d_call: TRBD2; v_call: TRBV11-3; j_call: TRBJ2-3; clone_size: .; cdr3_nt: TGTGCCAGCAGCTTAGTTAGCGGGAGCTTAGATACGCAGTATTTT; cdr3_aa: CASSLVSGSLDTQYF
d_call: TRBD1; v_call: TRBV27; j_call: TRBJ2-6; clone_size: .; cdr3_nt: TGTGCCAGCAGTTTCGGACAGGGGGCTTCTGGGGCCAACGTCCTGACTTTC; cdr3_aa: CASSFGQGASGANVLTF
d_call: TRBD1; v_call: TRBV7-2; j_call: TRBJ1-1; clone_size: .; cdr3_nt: TGTGCCAGCAGCCCCGGGACAGCCAACACTGAAGCTTTCTTT; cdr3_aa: CASSPGTANTEAFF
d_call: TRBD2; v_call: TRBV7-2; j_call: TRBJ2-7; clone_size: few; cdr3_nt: TGTGCCAGCAGCTTAGGGACTAGCGGGACCTACGAGCAGTACTTC; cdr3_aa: CASSLGTSGTYEQYF
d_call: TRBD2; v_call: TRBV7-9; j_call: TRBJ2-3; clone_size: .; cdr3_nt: TGTGCCAGCAGCTTAAATAGGGGAGGGTTTAGAGATACGCAGTATTTT; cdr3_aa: CASSLNRGGFRDTQYF
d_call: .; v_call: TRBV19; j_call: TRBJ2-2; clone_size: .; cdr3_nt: TGTGCCAGTAGCCTGGGGGCCGGGGAGCTGTTTTTT; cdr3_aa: CASSLGAGELFF
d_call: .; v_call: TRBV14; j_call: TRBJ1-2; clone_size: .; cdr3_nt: TGTGCCAGCAGCCAAGCTTTAGGCAGAAACTATGGCTACACCTTC; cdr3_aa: CASSQALGRNYGYTF
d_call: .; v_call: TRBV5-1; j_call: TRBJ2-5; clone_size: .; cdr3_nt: TGCGCCAGCAGCCTCTCCCTTGCACCCCAAGAGACCCAGTACTTC; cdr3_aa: CASSLSLAPQETQYF
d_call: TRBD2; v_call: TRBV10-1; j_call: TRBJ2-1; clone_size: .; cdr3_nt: TGCGCCAGCAGTGAGGGACTAGCGGGACCAATCTGGAGCTCCTACAATGAGCAGTTCTTC; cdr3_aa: CASSEGLAGPIWSSYNEQFF
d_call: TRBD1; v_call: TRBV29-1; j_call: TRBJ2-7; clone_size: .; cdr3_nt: TGCAGCGTCTTCTCGACAGGGGACTACGAGCAGTACTTC; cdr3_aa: CSVFSTGDYEQYF
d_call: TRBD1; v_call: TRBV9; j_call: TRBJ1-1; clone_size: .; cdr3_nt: TGTGCCAGCAGCGCTGCGACAGGGTGGGCTTTCTTT; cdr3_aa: CASSAATGWAFF
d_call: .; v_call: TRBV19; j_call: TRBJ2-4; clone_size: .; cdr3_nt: TGTGCCAGTAGTATAGCCGGGAGAGGAGGAGGAAACATTCAGTACTTC; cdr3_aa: CASSIAGRGGGNIQYF
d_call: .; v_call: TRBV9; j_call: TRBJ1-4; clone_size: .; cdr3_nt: TGTGCCAGCAGTTCCGTGGGCGGAGATGAAAAACTGTTTTTT; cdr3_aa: CASSSVGGDEKLFF
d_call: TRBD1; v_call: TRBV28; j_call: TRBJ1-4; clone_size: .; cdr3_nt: TGTGCCAGCAGTCTCCAAAATCCAGGGGGATATAATGAAAAACTGTTTTTT; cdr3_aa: CASSLQNPGGYNEKLFF